This T cell receptor beta chain was captured by sequencing in a study of control samples from healthy donors and cancer patients. About this clone itself: The same CDR3 also results from other DNA sequences found in this sample.

Here immunoSEQ multiplex PCR was the method, and the copy in TCRdb shows in-frame clones only, minus some. The table has roughly 88,000 clones, approximately 95% seen once. The CDR3 contains 15 residues. V trimming: 2 bases; J trimming: 2 bases; junction bases outside the gene matches: 1. Germline lookup yields CDR1 MNHNS and CDR2 SASEGT. The material sequenced was blood. The receptor was derived from a man in his late teens or twenties in good health. This chain links TRBV6-1 with TRBJ2-3, with 10 nucleotides matching TRBD2. CDR3 amino acids: CASSELAGDTDTQYF. The CDR3, as DNA: TGTGCCAGCAGTGAACTAGCGGGGGACACAGATACGCAGTATTTT.